These 3 T cell receptor beta chains were sequenced from one sample in a study of immune evolution from preneoplasia to lung adenocarcinoma. Clones were read by immunoSEQ multiplex PCR, and TCRdb kept only the in-frame ones, dropping some. The data hold about 8,400 clones, with 65% to 90% observed a single time. The material sequenced was FFPE invasive lung adenocarcinoma tissue. The origin of the receptors is a person aged 45 to 60 with lung adenocarcinoma.

By sample share, this clone is large. V is TRBV10-2 and J is TRBJ1-3; unclear D gene. The CDR3 has 12 amino acids. The V gene lost 5 bases and the J gene lost 5 bases, with 7 bases spanning the gap. In germline, CDR1 is WSHSY, CDR2 SAAADI. CDR3 sequence reads: CASSHVRNTIYF. As DNA, the CDR3 is TGCGCCAGCAGTCACGTCAGAAACACCATATATTTT.

The chain is built from TRBV28 and TRBJ1-1, with a possible D match to TRBD1 (5 bases). Germline V CDR1 and CDR2: MDHEN, SYDVKM. This CDR3 has 13 amino acids. Deletions cut 7 bases from V and 3 bases from J, with 12 bases between. The CDR3 bases are TGTGCCAGCATATACCCGGGGGACACTGAAGCTTTCTTT. It specifies CASIYPGDTEAFF.

CDR3 sequence reads: CAWSVGVNTEAFF. CDR3 bases: TGTGCCTGGAGTGTAGGAGTGAACACTGAAGCTTTCTTT. This chain joins TRBV30 and TRBJ1-1; no clear D gene. Germline lookup yields CDR1 GTSNPN and CDR2 SVGIG (reference sequence). This CDR3 contains 13 residues. V shed 0 bases and J shed 0 bases, with 5 bases lying between them. The variable domain in full, with the rest retrieved from reference TRBV30 and TRBJ1-1, is SQTIHQWPATLVQPVGSPLSLECTVEGTSNPNLYWYRQAAGRGLQLLFYSVGIGQISSEVPQNLSASRPQDRQFILSSKKLLLSDSGFYLCAWSVGVNTEAFFGQGTRLTVV.